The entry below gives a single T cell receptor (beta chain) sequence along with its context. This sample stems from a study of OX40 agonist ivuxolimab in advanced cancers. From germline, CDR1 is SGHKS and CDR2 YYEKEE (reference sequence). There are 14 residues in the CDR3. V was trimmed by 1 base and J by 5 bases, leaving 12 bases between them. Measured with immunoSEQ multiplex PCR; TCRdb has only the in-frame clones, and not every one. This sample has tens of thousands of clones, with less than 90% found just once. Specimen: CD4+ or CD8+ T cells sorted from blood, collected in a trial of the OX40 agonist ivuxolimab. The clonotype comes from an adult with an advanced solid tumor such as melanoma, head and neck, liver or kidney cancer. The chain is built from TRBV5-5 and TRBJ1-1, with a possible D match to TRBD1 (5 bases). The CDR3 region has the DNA TGTGCCAGCAGCTTGATTCAGGGAGGGACTGAAGCTTTCTTT. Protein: CASSLIQGGTEAFF. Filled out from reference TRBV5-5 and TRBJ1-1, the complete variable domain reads DAGVTQSPTHLIKTRGQQVTLRCSPISGHKSVSWYQQVLGQGPQFIFQYYEKEERGRGNFPDRFSARQFPNYSSELNVNALLLGDSALYLCASSLIQGGTEAFFGQGTRLTVV.